Given below is one T cell receptor beta chain in context. Its antigen remains unidentified. Per-base qualities were not stored, and no clone one base away is much larger. This sample is drawn from a study of cytomegalovirus exposure and HLA in healthy donors (dated by TCRdb to between 2016 and 2019). General notes on the study: An earlier analysis of several hundred of the donors reported roughly 270 Gb of sequence data and roughly 110 million unique TCR beta sequences from about 179 million T cells. About 280 gigabases of sequencing data and 70 million to 100 million unique TCR sequences made up an early release that covered 640 HLA-typed donors. Of the roughly 400 genotyped donors, around 81% fell in the genetic ancestry cluster associated with self-reported Caucasian donors. The aim of the study was to test whether cataloging public T cell receptors could identify signatures of past pathogen exposure. The study used immunosequencing to profile the T cell repertoires of approximately 630 subjects and linked those repertoires to cytomegalovirus serostatus. Besides the first cohort of 500 to 700 subjects, a separate validation cohort made up of 120 different subjects was used. High-throughput TCR immunosequencing, statistical association of individual TCRs with disease status, and machine learning were combined to predict cytomegalovirus infection status. A later analysis re-examined previously published TCR beta repertoires from over 500 donors and added high-resolution HLA genotyping to investigate patterns of TCR occurrence. Rather than using new phenotypic data, the later analysis identified candidate immune exposures from TCR beta sequences and from how often those sequences occurred across donors. An earlier analysis of fewer than 700 of the donors applied high-throughput TCR beta sequencing to assess whether each TCR beta V gene segment acted as functional or pseudogenic. Donor age, sex, ethnicity and CMV serostatus were collected together with the repertoire data. In a later genetic analysis, genome-wide SNP genotypes for about three fifths of the roughly 670 donors were used, and that subset was treated as a discovery cohort. Every repertoire in the discovery cohort had been generated on one and the same sequencing platform. HLA typing included class I and class II loci at four-digit resolution. Typing coverage varied by locus: about 620-630 donors for A, B, C, DRB1 and DQB1; approximately 500 for DQA1; 600 to 610 for DPA1; roughly 450 for DPB1. Five DR-DQ haplotypes were treated as single units for association and clustering because of strong linkage in the cohort. Among some 400 genotyped donors of the cohort, an average of roughly 230,000 unique TCR beta nucleotide sequences was sequenced per donor, of which about 18% were non-productive.

Points the paper makes about the study in general: The study listed approximately 150 TCR beta chains as associated with cytomegalovirus. The presence/absence analyses assumed that sequencing depth was roughly uniform across donors, and that assumption may not be true. An association between a missense DCLRE1C variant and V-gene and J-gene trimming of TCR beta chains was found in a later genetic analysis and replicated in an independent cohort. Compared with equally common non-associated chains, HLA-associated TCR beta chains in a later analysis were more clonally expanded and had lower generation probabilities. Because the 87-base-pair reads could not distinguish some IMGT-functional V segments, including TRBV6-2 and TRBV6-3, those segments were excluded. In a later genetic analysis, fewer N-insertions in productive TCRs were reported among donors in an Asian-associated ancestry cluster than the approximately 710-donor mean. Most TCR sequences were observed very rarely across donors, whereas some public TCRs were present in many individuals. In an earlier analysis of 500 to 650 of the donors, most TCR beta V segments appeared in productive rearrangements about 90% or about 30% of the time, broadly matching IMGT annotations. A cluster of highly shared sequence variants was judged likely to be a technical artifact of the sequencing pipeline. Because some donors lacked HLA typing at each locus, the association tests relied only on the typed subset. A later analysis found that most CMV-associated TCR beta chains appeared HLA-restricted, with HLA associations seemingly driven largely by CMV exposure. Strong co-occurrence of HLA alleles, especially DR and DQ, made assigning TCR associations to individual alleles difficult. According to the authors, the approach could potentially be generalized to other disease states and immunological phenotypes. A few of the identified cytomegalovirus-associated TCR beta chains were confirmed in vitro to be specific for cytomegalovirus antigens. In this cohort, only TCR beta chains were sequenced, and detectable features were limited by the absence of alpha or paired-chain data. The classifier was reported to diagnose cytomegalovirus status with high specificity and sensitivity in both the original and validation cohorts. In a later analysis, the rate of TCR association differed among HLA loci, with DRB1 alleles having the most associated TCRs and HLA-C alleles having the fewest. Correlated functional status among segregating V segments might reflect linkage disequilibrium, but an unknown experimental factor could not be ruled out. According to a later analysis, parvovirus B19, influenza, CMV and Epstein-Barr virus appeared linked to several top co-occurrence clusters. About 17 rarely observed V segments, including chromosome 9 orphons, were excluded from the earlier analysis of several hundred of the donors because counts were too low. A further reported finding was that TCR beta sequences accurately predicted the HLA-A and HLA-B alleles for most subjects in the first cohort. A later analysis associated roughly 17,000 TCR beta sequences with specific HLA alleles at a false discovery rate of 0.05. Immune exposure information for the cohort was limited to CMV serostatus.

From its cysteine to its phenylalanine, the CDR3 spans 13 amino acids. CDR3 DNA is the only sequence kept; it has 39 bases, read in frame from the first base. For CDR1 and CDR2, the germline V gene (reference sequence) lists GTSNPN and SVGIG. The trim is 3 bases for V and 6 bases for J, with a gap of 12 bases between the germline ends. In total, just over 650 healthy bone marrow donors made up the cohort. At the time of sampling, every cohort member was nominally healthy, though immune exposures that went unrecorded were likely present. The donor was CMV seropositive and belonged to the group of 250 to 300 seropositive cohort members. A peripheral blood sample was collected from each donor, and TCR beta sequencing was performed on peripheral blood mononuclear cells. Genomic DNA extraction from the blood cell samples was performed with the Qiagen DNeasy Blood Extraction Kit. The library was obtained by the immunoSEQ multiplex PCR assay. A mixture of 60 forward primers for TCR Vbeta segments and 13 reverse primers for TCR Jbeta segments was used in the multiplex PCR. Amplification of the CDR3 region of rearranged TCR beta genes was performed with a multiplex PCR assay on genomic DNA. The Illumina HiSeq System was used to sequence the amplified TCR beta libraries as 87-base-pair reads. Per the source publication's procedure: Across the 670 or so repertoires, a later analysis counted tens of millions of unique TCR beta chains, around 10 million of which were shared by at least two donors. Raw reads were error-corrected and collapsed into unique sequences by a nearest-neighbor algorithm in which closely related sequences were merged to remove PCR and sequencing errors. V, D and J gene segments were assigned by aligning CDR3 sequences to IMGT reference sequences. For a sequence to be retained, at least a six-nucleotide match to both a V gene segment and a J gene segment was required. A rearrangement was called productive if the CDR3 had no stop codons and remained in frame with V and J, and every other rearrangement was called non-productive. Following IMGT convention, CDR3 was defined as the stretch from the second conserved V-encoded cysteine up to the conserved J-encoded phenylalanine. The earlier analysis of about 610 of the donors excluded sequences that lacked an unambiguous match to a single V gene segment. An earlier analysis of roughly 590 of the donors called V segments functional above 56.7% productive rearrangements and segregating when the between-donor standard deviation exceeded 5%. A statistical classification framework was built to diagnose cytomegalovirus status from the catalog of TCR beta chain sequences. In a later analysis, TCR nucleotide sequences were compared against IMGT/GENE-DB human TR gene sequences so that V and J genes could be assigned. In a later analysis, CDR3 sequences and most-parsimonious VDJ recombination scenarios were assigned using the TCRdist pipeline. A later analysis defined each TCR beta chain by its CDR3 amino acid sequence plus V-gene family, and excluded reads lacking a unique V-gene family. A later analysis removed roughly 590 highly shared, low-generation-probability nucleotide sequences to deal with suspected cross-contamination and a sequencing artifact. In a later analysis, a clonal expansion index for each public chain was calculated from normalized within-repertoire ranks of inferred template counts. A later analysis computed generation probabilities with a VDJ recombination model fitted to out-of-frame rearrangements, and checked the results against IGoR. In a later analysis, hypergeometric tests were used to score TCR-TCR, TCR-HLA and TCR-CMV co-occurrence, with a repertoire-size bias correction applied to TCR pairs. In a later analysis, false discovery rates were estimated by permuting HLA or CMV assignments 20 times. A later analysis grouped co-occurring TCRs with DBSCAN, adding TCRdist sequence similarity when clustering within HLA-allele-positive subsets. For co-occurrence clustering, repertoires with fewer than 30,000 or more than 120,000 public chains were excluded, along with roughly five repertoires with anomalous nucleotide sharing. TCRdb took over this immuneACCESS table, retaining in-frame rearrangements with V and J assigned. Such tables are incomplete; in checked studies, under half of the missing clones stem from an unresolved V gene, and the remainder is unexplained. The DNA was the basis for D and trimming; V, J and clone size are from that table. This sample has 65,000 to 100,000 clones in its table, and roughly 77% of those were observed once. The top ten clones comprise roughly 14% of the sample.

Sample: PBMCs. The chain joins TRBV30 to TRBJ1-5; the D region possibly corresponds to TRBD1 (6 bases align). This receptor was obtained from a woman in her forties in good health and CMV-seropositive. The sequenced DNA: TGTGCCTGGAGCACAGGGATCGGTCAGCCCCAGCATTTT. Its translation reads: CAWSTGIGQPQHF.